The clone carrying this T cell receptor (beta chain) was observed once. The data were obtained in a study of blood T cell repertoires in COVID-19. Across the study: Samples of COVID-19 (acute and convalescent) were obtained from the United States, Italy and Spain. Sources were T cells, B-cell-depleted T cells, or PBMCs; the material itself was cDNA or gDNA.

Germline values: CDR1 LNHDA, CDR2 SQIVND (reference sequence). The length of the CDR3 is 13 residues. Trimming took 4 bases from V and 4 from J, leaving 10 bases between them. In the study's own analysis: It was from reference gene primer amplification that nucleated cell counts were estimated. Data came from immunoSEQ multiplex PCR; TCRdb stores just in-frame clones and leaves some out. Clonal size and the V and J genes are those of that table, whereas D and trimming came from the DNA. In the table there are a few hundred thousand clones, around 90% of which are singletons. The TCR was taken from a man in his late teens or twenties with active or convalescent COVID-19. Material for sequencing was peripheral blood. The rearrangement uses TRBV19 and TRBJ1-2; D is possibly TRBD1 (5 bases). Here the CDR3 DNA reads TGTGCCAGTAGTAGGTGGGGCACCTATGGCTACACCTTC. Encoded protein: CASSRWGTYGYTF.